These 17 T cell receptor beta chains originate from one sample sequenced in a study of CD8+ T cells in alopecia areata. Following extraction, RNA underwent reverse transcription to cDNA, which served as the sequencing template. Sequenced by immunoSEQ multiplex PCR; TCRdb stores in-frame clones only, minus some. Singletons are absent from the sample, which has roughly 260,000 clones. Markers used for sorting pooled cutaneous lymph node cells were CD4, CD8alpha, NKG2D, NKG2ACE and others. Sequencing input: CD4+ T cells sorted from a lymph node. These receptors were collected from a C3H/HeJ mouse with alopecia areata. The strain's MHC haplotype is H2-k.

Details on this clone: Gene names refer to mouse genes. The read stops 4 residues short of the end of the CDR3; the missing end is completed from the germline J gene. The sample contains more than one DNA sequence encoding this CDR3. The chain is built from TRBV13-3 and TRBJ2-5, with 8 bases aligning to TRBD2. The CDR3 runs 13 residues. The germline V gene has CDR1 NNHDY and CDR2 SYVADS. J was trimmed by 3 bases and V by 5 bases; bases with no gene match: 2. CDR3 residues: CASRRTGQDTQYF. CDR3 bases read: TGTGCCAGCAGGAGGACTGGGCAAGAC.

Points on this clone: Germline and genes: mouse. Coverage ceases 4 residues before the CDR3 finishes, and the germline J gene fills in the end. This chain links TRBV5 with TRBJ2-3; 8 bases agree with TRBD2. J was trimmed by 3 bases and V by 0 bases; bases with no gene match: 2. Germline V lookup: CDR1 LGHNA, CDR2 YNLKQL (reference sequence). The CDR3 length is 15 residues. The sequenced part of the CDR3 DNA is TGTGCCAGCAGCCAAGAGGGGGGGCTGGCAGAA. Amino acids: CASSQEGGLAE. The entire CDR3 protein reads CASSQEGGLAETLYF.

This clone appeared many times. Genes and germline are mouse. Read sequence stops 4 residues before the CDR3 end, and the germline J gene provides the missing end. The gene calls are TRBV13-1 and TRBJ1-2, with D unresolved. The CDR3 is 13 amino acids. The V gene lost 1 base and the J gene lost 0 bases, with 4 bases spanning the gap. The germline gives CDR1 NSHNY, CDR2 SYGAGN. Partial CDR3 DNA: TGTGCCAGCAGTGATTATGCAAACTCC. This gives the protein CASSDYANS. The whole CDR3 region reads CASSDYANSDYTF.

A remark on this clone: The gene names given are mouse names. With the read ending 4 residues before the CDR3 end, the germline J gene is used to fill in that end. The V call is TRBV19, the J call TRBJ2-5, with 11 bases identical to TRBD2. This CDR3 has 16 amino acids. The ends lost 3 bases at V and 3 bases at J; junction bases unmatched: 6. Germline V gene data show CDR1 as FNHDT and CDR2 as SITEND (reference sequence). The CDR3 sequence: CASSKLGGRRQDTQYF. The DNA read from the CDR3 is TGTGCCAGCAGTAAACTGGGGGGGCGTCGACAAGAC.

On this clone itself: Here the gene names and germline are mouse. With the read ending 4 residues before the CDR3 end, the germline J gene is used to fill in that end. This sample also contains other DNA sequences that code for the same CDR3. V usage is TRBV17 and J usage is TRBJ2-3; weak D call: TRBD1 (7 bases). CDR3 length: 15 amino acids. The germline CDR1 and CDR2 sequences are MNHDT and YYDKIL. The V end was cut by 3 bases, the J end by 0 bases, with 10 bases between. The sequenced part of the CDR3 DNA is TGTGCTAGCAGTAGGACAGGGACTAGTGCAGAA. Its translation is CASSRTGTSAE. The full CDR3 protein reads CASSRTGTSAETLYF.

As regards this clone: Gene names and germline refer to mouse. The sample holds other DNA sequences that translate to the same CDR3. CDR3 DNA (partial): TGTGCCAGCAGTGGACTGGGGGCAAACACCGGG. The encoded protein is CASSGLGANTG. The entire CDR3 is CASSGLGANTGQLYF. The J gene is TRBJ2-2, the V gene TRBV19; 10 nucleotides match TRBD2. The missing CDR3 end, 4 residues past where the read stops, is filled in from the germline J gene. Germline CDR1 and CDR2: FNHDT and SITEND (reference sequence). The CDR3 totals 15 residues. Losses at the gene ends were 4 bases for V and 0 bases for J; bases not matched to a gene: 0.

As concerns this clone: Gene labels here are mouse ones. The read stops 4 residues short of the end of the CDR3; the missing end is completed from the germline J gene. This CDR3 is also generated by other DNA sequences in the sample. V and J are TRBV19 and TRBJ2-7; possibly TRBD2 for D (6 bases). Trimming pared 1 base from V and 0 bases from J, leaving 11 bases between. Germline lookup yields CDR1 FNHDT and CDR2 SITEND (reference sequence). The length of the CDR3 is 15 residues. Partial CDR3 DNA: TGTGCCAGCAGTATACCGGGGGGTAGCTCCTAT. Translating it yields CASSIPGGSSY. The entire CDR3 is CASSIPGGSSYEQYF.

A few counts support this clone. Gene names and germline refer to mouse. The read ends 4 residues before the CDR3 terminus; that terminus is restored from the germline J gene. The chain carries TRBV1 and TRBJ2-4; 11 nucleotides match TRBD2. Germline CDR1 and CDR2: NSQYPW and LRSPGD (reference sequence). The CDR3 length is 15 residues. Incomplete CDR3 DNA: TGCACCTGCAGTGCAGAGGGACTGGGGGAAAAC. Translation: CTCSAEGLGEN. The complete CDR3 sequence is CTCSAEGLGENTLYF.

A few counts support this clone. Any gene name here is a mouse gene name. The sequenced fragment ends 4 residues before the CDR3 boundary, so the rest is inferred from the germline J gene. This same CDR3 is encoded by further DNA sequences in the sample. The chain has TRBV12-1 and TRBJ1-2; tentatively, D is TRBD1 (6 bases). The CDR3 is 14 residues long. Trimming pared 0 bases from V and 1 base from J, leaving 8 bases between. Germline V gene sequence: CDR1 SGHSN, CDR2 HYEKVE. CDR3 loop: CASSLLDRNSDYTF. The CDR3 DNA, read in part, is TGTGCCAGCTCTCTCCTGGACAGAAACTCC.

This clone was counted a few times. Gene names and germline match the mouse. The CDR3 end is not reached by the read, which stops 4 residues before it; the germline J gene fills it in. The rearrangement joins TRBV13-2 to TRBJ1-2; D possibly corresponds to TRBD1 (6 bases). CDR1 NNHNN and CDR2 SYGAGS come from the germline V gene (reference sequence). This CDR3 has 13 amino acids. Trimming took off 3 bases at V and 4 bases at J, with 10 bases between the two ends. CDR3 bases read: TGTGCCAGCGGTGCCACAGGGACCTCC. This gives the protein CASGATGTS. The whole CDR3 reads CASGATGTSDYTF.

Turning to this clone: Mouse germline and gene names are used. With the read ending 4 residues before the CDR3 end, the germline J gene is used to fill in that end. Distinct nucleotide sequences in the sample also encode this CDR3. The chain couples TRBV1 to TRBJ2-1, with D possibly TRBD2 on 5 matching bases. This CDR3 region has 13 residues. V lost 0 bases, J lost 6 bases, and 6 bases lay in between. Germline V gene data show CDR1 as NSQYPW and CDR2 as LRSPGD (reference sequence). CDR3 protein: CTCSADWGAEQFF. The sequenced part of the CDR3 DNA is TGCACCTGCAGTGCAGATTGGGGTGCT.

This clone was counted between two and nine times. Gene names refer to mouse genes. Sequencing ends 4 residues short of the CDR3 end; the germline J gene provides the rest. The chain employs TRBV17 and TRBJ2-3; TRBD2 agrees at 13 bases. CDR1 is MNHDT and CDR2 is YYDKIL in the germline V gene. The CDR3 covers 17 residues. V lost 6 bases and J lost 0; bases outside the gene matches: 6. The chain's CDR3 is CASRFGTGGVSAETLYF. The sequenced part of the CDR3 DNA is TGTGCTAGCAGATTCGGGACTGGGGGGGTTAGTGCAGAA.

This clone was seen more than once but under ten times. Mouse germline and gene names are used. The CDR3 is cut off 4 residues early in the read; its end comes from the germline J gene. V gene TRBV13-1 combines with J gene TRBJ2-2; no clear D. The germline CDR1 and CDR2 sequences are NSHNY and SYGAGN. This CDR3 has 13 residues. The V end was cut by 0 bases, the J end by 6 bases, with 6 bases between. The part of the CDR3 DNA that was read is TGTGCCAGCAGTGATGAGGGTCCCGGG. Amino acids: CASSDEGPG. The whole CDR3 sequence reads CASSDEGPGQLYF.

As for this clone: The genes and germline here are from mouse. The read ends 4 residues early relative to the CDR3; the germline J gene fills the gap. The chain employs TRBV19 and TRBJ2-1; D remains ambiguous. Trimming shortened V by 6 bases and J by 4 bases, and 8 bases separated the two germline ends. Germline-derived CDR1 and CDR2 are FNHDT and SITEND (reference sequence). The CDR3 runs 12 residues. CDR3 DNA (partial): TGTGCCAGCACCCGTCAGTATGCT. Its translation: CASTRQYA. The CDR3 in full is CASTRQYAEQFF.

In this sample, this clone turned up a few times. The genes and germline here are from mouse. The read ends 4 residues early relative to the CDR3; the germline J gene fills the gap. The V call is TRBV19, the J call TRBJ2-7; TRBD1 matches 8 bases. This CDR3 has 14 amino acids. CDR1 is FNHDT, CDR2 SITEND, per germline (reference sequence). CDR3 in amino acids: CASSIRQGWDEQYF. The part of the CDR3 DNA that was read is TGTGCCAGCAGTATAAGACAGGGGTGGGAT. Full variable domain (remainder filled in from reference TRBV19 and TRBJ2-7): GGIITQTPKFLIGQEGQKLTLKCQQNFNHDTMYWYRQDSGKGLRLIYYSITENDLQKGDLSEGYDASREKKSSFSLTVTSAQKNEMAVFLCASSIRQGWDEQYFGPGTRLTVL.

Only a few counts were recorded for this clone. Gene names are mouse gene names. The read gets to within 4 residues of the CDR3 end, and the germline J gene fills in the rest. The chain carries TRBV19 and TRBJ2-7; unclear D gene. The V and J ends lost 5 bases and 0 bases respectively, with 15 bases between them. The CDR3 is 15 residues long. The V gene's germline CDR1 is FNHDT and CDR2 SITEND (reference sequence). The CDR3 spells CASRVPRRSSYEQYF. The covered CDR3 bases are TGTGCCAGCAGAGTCCCCAGGAGGAGCTCCTAT.

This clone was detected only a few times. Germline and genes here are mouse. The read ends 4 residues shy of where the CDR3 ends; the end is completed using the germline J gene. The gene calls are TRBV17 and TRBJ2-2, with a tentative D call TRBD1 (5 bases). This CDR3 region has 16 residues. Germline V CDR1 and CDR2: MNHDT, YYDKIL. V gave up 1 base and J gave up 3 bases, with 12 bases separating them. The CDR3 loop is CASSRGTSKDTGQLYF. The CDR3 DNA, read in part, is TGTGCTAGCAGTAGAGGGACATCAAAGGACACCGGG.